This T cell receptor (beta chain) comes out of a study of blood T cell repertoires in COVID-19. Repertoires were generated with immunoSEQ multiplex PCR, while TCRdb's copy carries only in-frame clones and drops some. The data contain approximately 77,000 clones, 80% to 90% of them singletons. The junction had 8 bases not matched to a gene; V was cut back by 8 bases and J by 2 bases. CDR1 and CDR2 (germline): SNHLY, FYNNEI. The CDR3 length is 14 residues. This TCR derives from a woman aged 60 to 75 with acute or convalescent COVID-19. The chain has TRBV2 and TRBJ2-5; 7 nucleotides agree with TRBD1. The material sequenced was peripheral blood. CDR3 loop: CASLQGEWQETQYF. The CDR3 nucleotides read TGTGCCAGCCTTCAGGGGGAATGGCAAGAGACCCAGTACTTC.